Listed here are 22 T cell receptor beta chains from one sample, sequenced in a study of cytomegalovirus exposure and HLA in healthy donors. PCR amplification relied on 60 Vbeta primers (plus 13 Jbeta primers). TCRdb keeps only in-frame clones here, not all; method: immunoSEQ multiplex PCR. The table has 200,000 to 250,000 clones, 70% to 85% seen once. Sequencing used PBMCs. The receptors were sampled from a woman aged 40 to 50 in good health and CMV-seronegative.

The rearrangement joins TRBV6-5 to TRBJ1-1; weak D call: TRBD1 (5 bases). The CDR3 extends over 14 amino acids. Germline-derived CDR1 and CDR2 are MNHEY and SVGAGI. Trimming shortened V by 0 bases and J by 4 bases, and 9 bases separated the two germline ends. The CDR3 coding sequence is TGTGCCAGCAGTTACTCGTACGACAGCACTGAAGCTTTCTTT. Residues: CASSYSYDSTEAFF.

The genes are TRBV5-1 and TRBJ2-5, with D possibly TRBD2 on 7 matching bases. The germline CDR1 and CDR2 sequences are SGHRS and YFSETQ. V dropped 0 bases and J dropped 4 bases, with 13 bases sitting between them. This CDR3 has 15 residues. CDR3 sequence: CASSLVGGGAETQYF. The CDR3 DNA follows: TGCGCCAGCAGCTTGGTTGGGGGGGGCGCAGAGACCCAGTACTTC.

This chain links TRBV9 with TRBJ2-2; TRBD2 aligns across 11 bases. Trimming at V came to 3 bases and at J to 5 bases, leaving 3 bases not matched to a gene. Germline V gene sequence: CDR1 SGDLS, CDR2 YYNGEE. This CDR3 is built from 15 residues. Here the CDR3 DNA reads TGTGCCAGCAGCGACCCTAGCGGGGGGACCGGGGAGCTGTTTTTT. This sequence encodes CASSDPSGGTGELFF. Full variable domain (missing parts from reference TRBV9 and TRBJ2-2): DSGVTQTPKHLITATGQRVTLRCSPRSGDLSVYWYQQSLDQGLQFLIQYYNGEERAKGNILERFSAQQFPDLHSELNLSSLELGDSALYFCASSDPSGGTGELFFGEGSRLTVL.

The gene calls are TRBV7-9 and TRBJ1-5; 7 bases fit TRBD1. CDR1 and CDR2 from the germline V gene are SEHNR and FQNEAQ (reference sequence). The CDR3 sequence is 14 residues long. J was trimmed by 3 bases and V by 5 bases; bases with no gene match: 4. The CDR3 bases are TGTGCCAGCAGCCCCACAGGGGACAATCAGCCCCAGCATTTT. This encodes CASSPTGDNQPQHF. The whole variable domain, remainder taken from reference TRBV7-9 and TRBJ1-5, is DTGVSQNPRHKITKRGQNVTFRCDPISEHNRLYWYRQTLGQGPEFLTYFQNEAQLEKSRLLSDRFSAERPKGSFSTLEIQRTEQGDSAMYLCASSPTGDNQPQHFGDGTRLSIL.

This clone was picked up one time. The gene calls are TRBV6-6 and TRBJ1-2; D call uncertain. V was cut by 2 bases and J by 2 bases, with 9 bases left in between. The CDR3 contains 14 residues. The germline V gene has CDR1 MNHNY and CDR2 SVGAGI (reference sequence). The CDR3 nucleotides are TGTGCCAGCAGTTACGGTGAGGGAAACTATGGCTACACCTTC. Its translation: CASSYGEGNYGYTF.

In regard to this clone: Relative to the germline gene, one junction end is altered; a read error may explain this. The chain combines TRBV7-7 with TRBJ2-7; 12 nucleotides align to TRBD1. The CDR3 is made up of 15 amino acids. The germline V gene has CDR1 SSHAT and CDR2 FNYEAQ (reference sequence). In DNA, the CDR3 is TGTGCTAGCAGCCAAGGGACAGGGGGCCTCTACGAGCAGTACTTC. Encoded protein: CASSQGTGGLYEQYF.

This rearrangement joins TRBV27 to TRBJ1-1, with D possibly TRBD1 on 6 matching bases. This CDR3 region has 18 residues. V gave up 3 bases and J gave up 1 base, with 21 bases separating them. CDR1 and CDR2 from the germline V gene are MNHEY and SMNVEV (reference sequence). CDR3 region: CASSFTRAGVKRNTEAFF. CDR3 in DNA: TGTGCCAGCAGTTTCACACGGGCAGGGGTAAAAAGGAACACTGAAGCTTTCTTT.

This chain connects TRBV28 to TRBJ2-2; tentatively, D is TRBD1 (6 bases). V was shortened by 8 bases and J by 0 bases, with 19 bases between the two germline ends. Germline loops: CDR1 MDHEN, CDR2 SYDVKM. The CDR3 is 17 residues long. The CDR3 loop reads CASSINYRVANTGELFF. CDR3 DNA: TGTGCCAGCTCGATAAATTACAGGGTGGCGAACACCGGGGAGCTGTTTTTT.

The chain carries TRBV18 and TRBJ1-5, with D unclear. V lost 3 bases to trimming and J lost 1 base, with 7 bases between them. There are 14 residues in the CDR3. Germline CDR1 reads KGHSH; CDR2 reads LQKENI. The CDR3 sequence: CASSPPTSNQPQHF. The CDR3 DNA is TGTGCCAGCTCACCTCCCACAAGCAATCAGCCCCAGCATTTT.

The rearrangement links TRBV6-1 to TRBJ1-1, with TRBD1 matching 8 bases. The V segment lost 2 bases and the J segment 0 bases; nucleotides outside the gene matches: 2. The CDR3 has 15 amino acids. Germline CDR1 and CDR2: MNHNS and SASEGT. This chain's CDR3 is CASSERTGLNTEAFF. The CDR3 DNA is TGTGCCAGCAGTGAAAGGACAGGGCTGAACACTGAAGCTTTCTTT.

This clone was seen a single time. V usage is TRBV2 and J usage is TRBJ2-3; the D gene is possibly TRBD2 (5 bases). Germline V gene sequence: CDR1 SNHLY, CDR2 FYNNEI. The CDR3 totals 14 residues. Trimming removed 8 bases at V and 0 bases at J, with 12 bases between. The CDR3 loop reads CASGPWTSTDTQYF. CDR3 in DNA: TGTGCCAGCGGACCCTGGACTAGCACAGATACGCAGTATTTT.

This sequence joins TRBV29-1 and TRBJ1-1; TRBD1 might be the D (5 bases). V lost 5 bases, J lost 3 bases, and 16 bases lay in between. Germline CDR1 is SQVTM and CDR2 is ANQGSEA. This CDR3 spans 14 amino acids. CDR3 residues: CSVWQFGGDTEAFF. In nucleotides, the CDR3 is TGCAGCGTTTGGCAGTTCGGGGGGGACACTGAAGCTTTCTTT.

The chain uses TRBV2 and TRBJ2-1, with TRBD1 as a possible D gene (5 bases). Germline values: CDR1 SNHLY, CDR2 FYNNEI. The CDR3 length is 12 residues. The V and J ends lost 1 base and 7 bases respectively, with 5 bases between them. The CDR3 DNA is TGTGCCAGCAGTGAAGAGGGGAATGAGCAGTTCTTC. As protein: CASSEEGNEQFF. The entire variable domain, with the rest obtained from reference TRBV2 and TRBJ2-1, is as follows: EPEVTQTPSHQVTQMGQEVILRCVPISNHLYFYWYRQILGQKVEFLVSFYNNEISEKSEIFDDQFSVERPDGSNFTLKIRSTKLEDSAMYFCASSEEGNEQFFGPGTRLTVL.

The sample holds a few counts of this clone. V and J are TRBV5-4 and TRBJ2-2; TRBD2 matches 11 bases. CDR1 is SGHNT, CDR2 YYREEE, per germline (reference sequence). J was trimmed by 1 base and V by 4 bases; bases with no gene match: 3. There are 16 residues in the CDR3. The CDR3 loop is CASSRGLAGNTGELFF. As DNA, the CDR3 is TGTGCCAGCAGCCGCGGACTAGCGGGGAACACCGGGGAGCTGTTTTTT. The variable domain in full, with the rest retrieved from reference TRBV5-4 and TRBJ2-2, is ETGVTQSPTHLIKTRGQQVTLRCSSQSGHNTVSWYQQALGQGPQFIFQYYREEENGRGNFPPRFSGLQFPNYSSELNVNALELDDSALYLCASSRGLAGNTGELFFGEGSRLTVL.

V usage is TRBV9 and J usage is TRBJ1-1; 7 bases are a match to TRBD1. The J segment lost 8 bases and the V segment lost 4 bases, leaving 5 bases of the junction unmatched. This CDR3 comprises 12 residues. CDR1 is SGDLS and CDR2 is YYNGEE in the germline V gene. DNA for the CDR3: TGTGCCAGCAGCCTCCAGGACAGGGAAGCTTTCTTT. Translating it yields CASSLQDREAFF.

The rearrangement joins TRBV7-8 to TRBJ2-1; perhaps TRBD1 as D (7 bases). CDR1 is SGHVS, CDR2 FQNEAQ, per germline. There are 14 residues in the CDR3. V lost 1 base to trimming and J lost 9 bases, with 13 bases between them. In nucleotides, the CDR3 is TGTGCCAGCAGCTTAGTAGGAGGGGGCCTTGAGCAGTTCTTC. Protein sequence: CASSLVGGGLEQFF.

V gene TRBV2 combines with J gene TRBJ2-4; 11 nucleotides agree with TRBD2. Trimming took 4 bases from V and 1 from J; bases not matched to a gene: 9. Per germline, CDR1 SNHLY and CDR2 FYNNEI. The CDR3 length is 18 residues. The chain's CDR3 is CASSGGLAERGAKNIQYF. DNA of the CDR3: TGTGCCAGCAGTGGGGGACTAGCGGAGCGGGGGGCCAAAAACATTCAGTACTTC. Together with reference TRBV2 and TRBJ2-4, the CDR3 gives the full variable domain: EPEVTQTPSHQVTQMGQEVILRCVPISNHLYFYWYRQILGQKVEFLVSFYNNEISEKSEIFDDQFSVERPDGSNFTLKIRSTKLEDSAMYFCASSGGLAERGAKNIQYFGAGTRLSVL.

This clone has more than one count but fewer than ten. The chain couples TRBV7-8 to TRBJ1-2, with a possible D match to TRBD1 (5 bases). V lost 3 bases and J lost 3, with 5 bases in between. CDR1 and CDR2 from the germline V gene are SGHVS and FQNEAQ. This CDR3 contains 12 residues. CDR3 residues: CASSLTDYGYTF. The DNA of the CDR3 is TGTGCCAGCAGCTTGACAGACTATGGCTACACCTTC.

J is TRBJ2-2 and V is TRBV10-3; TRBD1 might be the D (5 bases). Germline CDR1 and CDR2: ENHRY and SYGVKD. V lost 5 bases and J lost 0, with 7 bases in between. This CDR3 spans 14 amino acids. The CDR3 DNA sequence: TGTGCCATCAGTCGACAGACGAACACCGGGGAGCTGTTTTTT. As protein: CAISRQTNTGELFF.

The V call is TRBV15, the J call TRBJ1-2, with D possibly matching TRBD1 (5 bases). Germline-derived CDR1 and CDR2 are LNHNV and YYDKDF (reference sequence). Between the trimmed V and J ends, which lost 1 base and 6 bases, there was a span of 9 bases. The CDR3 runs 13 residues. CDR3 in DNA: TGTGCCACCAGCAGAGTTCAGGGTCATGGCTACACCTTC. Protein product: CATSRVQGHGYTF.

CDR3 amino acids: CASRRDGQETQYF. CDR3 DNA: TGTGCCAGCAGGCGGGACGGCCAAGAGACCCAGTACTTC. The chain joins TRBV28 to TRBJ2-5, with D possibly matching TRBD2 (6 bases). The V gene's germline CDR1 is MDHEN and CDR2 SYDVKM. Trimming cost V 6 bases and J 1 base, with 9 bases left between them. This CDR3 has 13 residues.

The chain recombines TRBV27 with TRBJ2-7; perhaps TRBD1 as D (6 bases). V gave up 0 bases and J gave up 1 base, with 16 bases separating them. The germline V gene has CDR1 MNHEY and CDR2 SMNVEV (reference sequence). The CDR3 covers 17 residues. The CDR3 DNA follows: TGTGCCAGCAGTTTATCACCACAGGGTCCCCCGTCCTACGAGCAGTACTTC. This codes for CASSLSPQGPPSYEQYF.